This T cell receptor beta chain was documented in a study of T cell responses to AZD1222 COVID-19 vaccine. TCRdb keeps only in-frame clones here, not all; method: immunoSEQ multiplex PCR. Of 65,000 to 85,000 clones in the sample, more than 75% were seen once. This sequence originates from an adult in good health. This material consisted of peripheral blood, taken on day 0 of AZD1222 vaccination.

The CDR3 region is CASSVQDFSYEQYF. The DNA of the CDR3 is TGCGCCAGCAGTGTACAGGACTTCTCCTACGAGCAGTACTTC. The rearrangement joins TRBV10-2 to TRBJ2-7, with D tentatively TRBD1 or TRBD2 (5 bases each). The germline gives CDR1 WSHSY, CDR2 SAAADI. Trimming removed 4 bases from V and 0 bases from J, with 10 bases in between. The CDR3 has 14 residues.